The text below deals with one TCR beta chain. What it recognizes is unknown. This sample was taken from a study of identical twins. TCRdb itself ran the 5' RACE reads through MiXCR, one entry per CDR3 protein. The sample contains under 350,000 distinct CDR3 sequences, 7.5% to 9.5% of which appear only once. Germline CDR1 MDHEN, CDR2 SYDVKM. J gave up 4 bases and V 2 bases, and 3 bases lay outside the gene matches. The CDR3 runs to 14 residues. Study-wide results and caveats: Partly confounded zero-insertion analyses could result from invariant MAIT and iNKT cells. High-abundance cord blood beta clonotypes had fewer insertions; memory repertoires showed none. Out-of-frame alpha sequences shared by twins were enriched for low generation probability.

Separately, the same data were catalogued under a study of yellow fever vaccine responses in identical twins.

The chain joins TRBV28 to TRBJ2-3, with 7 nucleotides matching TRBD2. This clonotype originated in a woman between 18 and 29 years old in good health. Input material: CD8+ T cells sorted from blood. The CDR3 coding sequence is TGTGCCAGCAGTTTACGGGGGAGGGCAGATACGCAGTATTTT. It yields the protein CASSLRGRADTQYF.